Following are 24 T cell receptor beta chains from one sample sequenced in a study of beta chain features in type 1 diabetes. Study-level findings and limits: Patients with Type 1 diabetes showed moderately but significantly shorter TCRB CDR3s in all four CD4+ subsets.

The entirety of the isolated RNA underwent reverse transcription, so expressed TCRB transcripts were sequenced. Method: immunoSEQ multiplex PCR; TCRdb's copy keeps in-frame clones and lacks some. The sample yields around 110,000 clones, about a sixth seen once. No antigen is known for these receptors. Sequencing was done on a sample of central memory CD4+ T cells from blood. All receptors derive from a young man with type 1 diabetes.

The chain couples TRBV7-2 to TRBJ1-6; D gene unclear. The ends were cut back, 5 bases at V and 9 bases at J, with 26 bases in the middle. Germline V gene sequence: CDR1 SGHTA, CDR2 FQGNSA. CDR3 length equals 18 residues. The CDR3 loop reads CASSPRWSGRTFSSPLHF. As DNA, the CDR3 is TGTGCCAGCAGCCCTCGATGGTCAGGCAGGACTTTTAGTTCACCCCTCCACTTT. Variable domain in full (rest from reference TRBV7-2 and TRBJ1-6): GAGVSQSPSNKVTEKGKDVELRCDPISGHTALYWYRQSLGQGLEFLIYFQGNSAPDKSGLPSDRFSAERTGGSVSTLTIQRTQQEDSAVYLCASSPRWSGRTFSSPLHFGNGTRLTVT.

This clone was found a few times. V usage is TRBV6-5 and J usage is TRBJ2-7; 8 bases agree with TRBD2. V lost 8 bases and J lost 6; bases outside the gene matches: 9. Germline-derived CDR1 and CDR2 are MNHEY and SVGAGI. The CDR3 is made up of 13 amino acids. CDR3 DNA sequence: TGTGCCAGCGGGATGCGGGGGGACGGCGAGCAGTACTTC. Translating it yields CASGMRGDGEQYF.

In its sample, this clone was seen many times. The chain employs TRBV28 and TRBJ2-5; TRBD1 or TRBD2 may be the D gene (5 bases each). From germline, CDR1 is MDHEN and CDR2 SYDVKM. Trimming removed 7 bases at V and 4 bases at J, with 10 bases between. The CDR3 has 12 amino acids. The CDR3 region has the DNA TGTGCCAGCAAAGAGGGGAGAGAGACCCAGTACTTC. It yields the protein CASKEGRETQYF.

This clone showed up many times. The chain links TRBV11-1 to TRBJ2-5, with 7 bases matching TRBD1. CDR1 and CDR2 (germline): SGHAT, FQDESV (reference sequence). V was pared by 5 bases and J by 1 base, with 7 bases of the junction left unmatched. This CDR3 has 15 residues. CDR3 DNA: TGTGCCAGCAGCCCCCTAACAGGGGCCCAAGAGACCCAGTACTTC. It codes for CASSPLTGAQETQYF.

The rearrangement links TRBV7-9 to TRBJ2-7; D is unclear. CDR1 and CDR2 (germline): SEHNR, FQNEAQ (reference sequence). This CDR3 spans 13 amino acids. Between the trimmed V and J ends, which lost 5 bases and 6 bases, there was a span of 14 bases. This CDR3 is CASSPGVSREQYF. The CDR3, as DNA: TGTGCCAGCAGCCCCGGTGTGAGTCGCGAGCAGTACTTC.

The rearrangement uses TRBV6-6 and TRBJ2-2, with TRBD1 as a possible D gene (5 bases). Germline loops: CDR1 MNHNY, CDR2 SVGAGI (reference sequence). The CDR3 has 15 residues. Trimming removed 6 bases at V and 5 bases at J, with 16 bases between. DNA for the CDR3: TGTGCCAGCAGCTCCGCCGGGCCAGGGACCGGGGAGCTGTTTTTT. Protein: CASSSAGPGTGELFF.

The chain combines TRBV28 with TRBJ2-2; 7 positions agree with TRBD1. Germline V lookup: CDR1 MDHEN, CDR2 SYDVKM. The V gene end was trimmed by 8 bases and the J gene end by 0 bases; junction bases not matched to a gene: 6. CDR3 length equals 15 residues. The CDR3 is CASGHGTANTGELFF. Here the CDR3 DNA reads TGTGCCAGCGGCCACGGGACAGCGAACACCGGGGAGCTGTTTTTT.

The V call is TRBV13, the J call TRBJ1-2, with 10 bases identical to TRBD1. Trimming took 5 bases from V and 6 from J; bases not matched to a gene: 6. The CDR3 covers 14 residues. Germline values: CDR1 PRHDT, CDR2 FYEKMQ (reference sequence). In nucleotides, the CDR3 is TGTGCCAGCAGCAGGGGACAGGGGTTAAATGGCTACACCTTC. Translated, it gives CASSRGQGLNGYTF.

This clone was seen only a few times. The CDR3: CASSIQGRGDEQYF. The CDR3 nucleotides read TGTGCCAGTAGTATACAGGGGCGAGGGGACGAGCAGTACTTC. V and J are TRBV19 and TRBJ2-7, with D perhaps matching TRBD1 (6 bases). Germline V lookup: CDR1 LNHDA, CDR2 SQIVND (reference sequence). Trimming shortened V by 2 bases and J by 5 bases, and 13 bases separated the two germline ends. CDR3 length equals 14 residues.

This sequence joins TRBV7-2 and TRBJ2-3; D may be TRBD1 (5 bases). The germline V gene has CDR1 SGHTA and CDR2 FQGNSA. Trimming cost V 5 bases and J 2 bases, with 17 bases left between them. CDR3 length equals 16 residues. CDR3 DNA sequence: TGTGCCAGCAGCGAACAGGTTCAATTTTCCACAGATACGCAGTATTTT. Protein sequence: CASSEQVQFSTDTQYF.

In its sample, this clone was seen a few times. The V gene is TRBV30, the J gene TRBJ1-3, with D unclear. This CDR3 has 15 residues. Looked up from germline, CDR1 is GTSNPN and CDR2 is SVGIG (reference sequence). The germline V and J ends were trimmed by 2 bases and 0 bases, with 11 bases remaining between them. This CDR3 reads CAWSLTPYSGNTIYF. Here the CDR3 DNA reads TGTGCCTGGAGTCTGACACCTTACTCTGGAAACACCATATATTTT.

This clone has just a few counts. The chain recombines TRBV7-9 with TRBJ2-3; TRBD2 matches at 11 bases. This CDR3 is built from 15 residues. J was trimmed by 5 bases and V by 2 bases; bases with no gene match: 3. CDR1 SEHNR and CDR2 FQNEAQ come from the germline V gene (reference sequence). The CDR3 nucleotides are TGTGCCAGCAGCTTAACCGGACTAGCGGGAGATACGCAGTATTTT. This sequence encodes CASSLTGLAGDTQYF.

A few counts support this clone. The V gene is TRBV7-7, the J gene TRBJ2-1; D possibly corresponds to TRBD1 (6 bases). V dropped 4 bases and J dropped 0 bases, with 10 bases sitting between them. Germline V gene data show CDR1 as SSHAT and CDR2 as FNYEAQ (reference sequence). This CDR3 has 15 residues. The CDR3 reads CASSSTGSSYNEQFF. Written as DNA, the CDR3 is TGTGCCAGCAGCTCTACAGGGAGCTCCTACAATGAGCAGTTCTTC. Combining the CDR3 with reference TRBV7-7 and TRBJ2-1 gives the whole variable domain GAGVSQSPRYKVTKRGQDVTLRCDPISSHATLYWYQQALGQGPEFLTYFNYEAQPDKSGLPSDRFSAERPEGSISTLTIQRTEQRDSAMYRCASSSTGSSYNEQFFGPGTRLTVL.

This clone was seen a few times. The CDR3 is CASSGSGGPGELFF. The CDR3 DNA is TGTGCCAGTAGTGGGTCGGGAGGCCCCGGGGAGCTGTTTTTT. The chain uses TRBV19 and TRBJ2-2; 7 bases are shared with TRBD2. The CDR3 length is 14 residues. Trimming took 5 bases from V and 6 from J; bases not matched to a gene: 6. The germline V gene has CDR1 LNHDA and CDR2 SQIVND (reference sequence).

A word on this clone: A junction end diverges from the germline sequence, so it may reflect a read error. The gene calls are TRBV6-1 and TRBJ1-1; perhaps TRBD1 as D (5 bases). Germline-derived CDR1 and CDR2 are MNHNS and SASEGT. The CDR3 is made up of 14 amino acids. CDR3 DNA: TGTGCCAGCACTGAAGACAGCGTAGGCACTGAAGCTTTCTTT. Translation gives CASTEDSVGTEAFF.

This clone was observed a few times. A junction end diverges from the germline sequence, so it may reflect a read error. Distinct nucleotide sequences in the sample also encode this CDR3. This rearrangement joins TRBV30 to TRBJ2-3; D gene unclear. The CDR3 extends over 13 amino acids. Germline V gene lookup returns CDR1 GTSNPN and CDR2 SVGIG (reference sequence). CDR3 region: CAWTSSTTDTQYF. For the CDR3, the DNA is TGTGCCTGGACTAGTTCCACCACAGATACTCAGTATTTT.

This clone was recorded only once. The V and J genes are TRBV4-3 and TRBJ2-3, with 8 nucleotides matching TRBD2. The V gene's germline CDR1 is LGHNA and CDR2 YSLEER. The CDR3 runs 16 residues. Trimming removed 1 base from V and 4 bases from J; junction bases left unmatched: 7. CDR3 sequence (DNA): TGCGCCAGCAGCCAAGGTGTCCGGGGGGGCCCAGATACGCAGTATTTT. It yields the protein CASSQGVRGGPDTQYF.

Of note for this clone: Other DNA sequences in the sample encode the same CDR3. The chain employs TRBV14 and TRBJ2-1, with a weak D call TRBD1 (7 bases). CDR3 length equals 13 residues. Germline V gene data show CDR1 as SGHDN and CDR2 as FVKESK. The germline V and J ends were trimmed by 8 bases and 10 bases, with 18 bases remaining between them. The CDR3 region has the DNA TGTGCCAGCTCTCCGTCAGGGGGAGGCGAGCAGTTCTTC. It specifies CASSPSGGGEQFF.

The CDR3 here is CASSEQVVGNTIYF. The CDR3 region has the DNA TGTGCCAGCAGCGAGCAGGTGGTGGGAAACACCATATATTTT. This rearrangement joins TRBV9 to TRBJ1-3; D gene unclear. The CDR3 is made up of 14 amino acids. V lost 3 bases and J lost 4, with 11 bases in between. Germline V gene lookup returns CDR1 SGDLS and CDR2 YYNGEE.

This clone turned up a few times. V usage is TRBV10-3 and J usage is TRBJ2-7; 9 nucleotides line up with TRBD1. Germline V CDR1 and CDR2: ENHRY, SYGVKD. Trimming took 9 bases from V and 3 from J; bases not matched to a gene: 9. The CDR3 spans 14 residues. The CDR3 DNA follows: TGTGCCATAGGGGGACAGGGCCCATTCTACGAGCAGTACTTC. This codes for CAIGGQGPFYEQYF.

There are a few counts of this clone. The chain joins TRBV7-3 to TRBJ1-1; 8 bases match TRBD1. The germline V gene has CDR1 SGHTA and CDR2 FQGTGA. The CDR3 extends over 14 amino acids. Losses at the gene ends were 3 bases for V and 5 bases for J; bases not matched to a gene: 5. The CDR3 region has the DNA TGTGCCAGCAGCTTCGCAGGGGGCGGTACTGAAGCTTTCTTT. Translation gives CASSFAGGGTEAFF.

The chain has TRBV5-1 and TRBJ2-7; 10 bases fit TRBD2. J was trimmed by 5 bases and V by 0 bases; bases with no gene match: 8. This CDR3 spans 16 amino acids. Germline CDR1 and CDR2: SGHRS and YFSETQ. DNA of the CDR3: TGCGCCAGCAGCTTGGCCCCAACTAGCGGGGTCGACGAGCAGTACTTC. Translating it yields CASSLAPTSGVDEQYF.

The chain combines TRBV6-1 with TRBJ1-5, with D unclear. CDR3 size: 19 residues. V lost 1 base and J 0 bases, leaving 19 bases between the germline ends. CDR1 is MNHNS, CDR2 SASEGT, per germline. The DNA for the CDR3 is TGTGCCAGCAGTGAAGTTCCCATGGCAGTGCTTGGTAGCAATCAGCCCCAGCATTTT. Amino acids: CASSEVPMAVLGSNQPQHF.

The genes are TRBV7-3 and TRBJ2-7; 8 positions agree with TRBD1. Looked up from germline, CDR1 is SGHTA and CDR2 is FQGTGA. There are 15 residues in the CDR3. The J segment lost 3 bases and the V segment lost 2 bases, leaving 6 bases of the junction unmatched. The CDR3 reads CASSLGPTGGYEQYF. CDR3 DNA: TGTGCCAGCAGCTTAGGTCCCACAGGGGGCTACGAGCAGTACTTC.